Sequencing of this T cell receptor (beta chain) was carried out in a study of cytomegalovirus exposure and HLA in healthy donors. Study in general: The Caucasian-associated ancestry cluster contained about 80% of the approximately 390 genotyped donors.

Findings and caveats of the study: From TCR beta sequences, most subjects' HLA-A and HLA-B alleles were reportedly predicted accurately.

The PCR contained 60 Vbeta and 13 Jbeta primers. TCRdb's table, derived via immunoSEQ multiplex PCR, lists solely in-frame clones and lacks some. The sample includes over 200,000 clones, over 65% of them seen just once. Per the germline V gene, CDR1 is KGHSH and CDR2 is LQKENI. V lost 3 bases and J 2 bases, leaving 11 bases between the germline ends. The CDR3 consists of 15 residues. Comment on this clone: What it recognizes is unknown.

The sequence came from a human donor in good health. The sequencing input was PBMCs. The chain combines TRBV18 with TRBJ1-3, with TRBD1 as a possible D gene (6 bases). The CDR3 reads CASSPPGQTGNTIYF. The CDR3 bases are TGTGCCAGCTCACCTCCAGGACAGACTGGAAACACCATATATTTT.